This TCR beta chain was documented in a study of radiation and T cells in renal cell carcinoma. Libraries were prepared by immunoSEQ multiplex PCR; TCRdb keeps only in-frame clonotypes and omits some of them. The sample records 150,000 or so clones, approximately 90% being singletons. In its sample, this clone was seen a few times. Germline CDR1 and CDR2: SEHNR and FQNEAQ (reference sequence). The CDR3 is made up of 15 amino acids. The V gene end was trimmed by 1 base and the J gene end by 7 bases; junction bases not matched to a gene: 7. Sample time point: blood 2 weeks post-SBRT. Treatment described: 15 Gy SBRT to primary tumor, nephrectomy 4 weeks later.

Sample: blood, taken from a patient whose treatment included radiotherapy and nephrectomy. The TCR was taken from a woman in her 50s with renal cell carcinoma. The genes are TRBV7-9 and TRBJ2-1, with 7 bases aligning to TRBD1. In DNA form, the CDR3 reads TGTGCCAGCAGCTTAGGAGGGGGCGAGGGAAATGAGCAGTTCTTC. Its protein product is CASSLGGGEGNEQFF.